The T cell receptor beta chain under discussion was sequenced for a study of post-analysis software for immune sequencing data. This clonotype has a handful of counts. Its cognate antigen is unknown. Study-wide results and caveats: People with multiple sclerosis had a significantly lower normalized Chao1 diversity than controls did.

TCR beta cDNA libraries had unique molecular identifiers. A population of roughly 0.85 to 10 million T cells gave rise to a few hundred thousand cDNA molecules. TCRdb re-analysed the PCR reads in MiXCR, keeping a single row per CDR3 protein. The sample holds 380,000 or so distinct CDR3 sequences, roughly 36% seen once. Sequencing was performed on blood. This receptor was identified in a girl between 5 and 17 years old with multiple sclerosis.

The CDR3 nucleotides are TGTGCCACCAGCACCTTCCAGATGGGAGAGAGGAGCTCCTACAATGAGCAGTTCTTC. Translating it yields CATSTFQMGERSSYNEQFF. The chain recombines TRBV15 with TRBJ2-1, with D maybe TRBD2 (5 bases). Germline CDR1 LNHNV, CDR2 YYDKDF (reference sequence). The CDR3 runs 19 residues. The germline V and J ends were trimmed by 4 bases and 0 bases, with 22 bases remaining between them.